These T cell receptor beta chains were read from a single sample in a study of molecular identifiers for immune sequencing clone quantification. Each CDR3 protein is one row after TCRdb ran MiXCR on the PCR reads. In the table there are 85,000 to 95,000 distinct CDR3 sequences, around a fifth of which are singletons. Sequences were obtained from naive CD8+ T cells from blood, with Jurkat cell RNA spiked in. The receptors derive from a human donor in good health. Some libraries in this study had Jurkat cell RNA spiked in. CDR3s include the opening cysteine and the closing phenylalanine or tryptophan. The order of the fields is D gene, J gene, clone size, V gene, CDR3 protein, CDR3 DNA. D genes are given only for firm matches. Some rows have no size entry. The others give once, few or many, or a class for an expanded clone.

>-|TRBJ1-1|many|TRBV5-1
CASSPPTEAMNEAFF
TGCGCCAGCAGCCCTCCGACAGAAGCTATGAATGAAGCTTTCTTT
>TRBD2|TRBJ2-1|many|TRBV6-5
CASSYYGGLYNEQFF
TGTGCCAGCAGTTACTACGGGGGGTTATACAATGAGCAGTTCTTC
>TRBD2|TRBJ2-5|many|TRBV20-1
CSAPSSKKREEETQYF
TGCAGTGCCCCCTCTAGTAAGAAGCGGGAGGAAGAGACCCAGTACTTC
>-|TRBJ1-4|many|TRBV27
CASSLLGILGNEKLFF
TGTGCCAGCAGTTTATTAGGCATTCTGGGGAATGAAAAACTGTTTTTT
>-|TRBJ1-2|many|TRBV29-1
CSVESGIGGYTF
TGCAGCGTTGAGTCGGGTATTGGTGGCTACACCTTC
>-|TRBJ1-5|many|TRBV4-2
CASSQEQGEDNQPQHF
TGTGCCAGCAGCCAAGAGCAGGGAGAGGACAATCAGCCCCAGCATTTT
>TRBD1|TRBJ2-7|many|TRBV27
CASSWGQGEYEQYF
TGTGCCAGCAGTTGGGGACAGGGGGAGTACGAGCAGTACTTC
>TRBD2|TRBJ2-3|many|TRBV29-1
CSVEDPSGRADTQYF
TGCAGCGTTGAAGATCCTAGCGGGAGAGCCGATACGCAGTATTTT
>-|TRBJ2-7|-|TRBV5-3
CASNRNFPGIYEQYF
TGTGCCAGCAACCGCAACTTCCCAGGGATCTACGAGCAGTACTTC
>-|TRBJ2-1|many|TRBV7-9
CASSLSVQPANEQFF
TGTGCCAGCAGCTTATCTGTCCAACCGGCGAATGAGCAGTTCTTC
>-|TRBJ2-5|many|TRBV5-1
CASSFLGRTEDQTQYF
TGCGCCAGCAGCTTCCTCGGGAGAACAGAGGATCAGACCCAGTACTTC
>TRBD2|TRBJ2-3|many|TRBV7-9
CASSSETSGVADTQYF
TGTGCCAGCAGCTCAGAGACTAGCGGGGTTGCAGATACGCAGTATTTT
>-|TRBJ2-7|many|TRBV20-1
CSARGGGGSYEQYF
TGCAGTGCTAGGGGAGGGGGGGGCTCCTACGAGCAGTACTTC
>-|TRBJ1-1|many|TRBV9
CASSAYLSPEIGQKNTEAFF
TGTGCCAGCAGCGCATACCTGTCACCCGAAATTGGACAGAAGAACACTGAAGCTTTCTTT
>-|TRBJ1-1|many|TRBV4-1
CASSQVKNTEAFF
TGCGCCAGCAGCCAAGTAAAGAACACTGAAGCTTTCTTT
>TRBD2|TRBJ2-7|many|TRBV20-1
CSAGDWTSGRDEQYF
TGCAGTGCTGGGGACTGGACTAGCGGGAGGGACGAGCAGTACTTC
>-|TRBJ1-5|many|TRBV27
CASIGQAKNQPQHF
TGTGCCAGCATAGGGCAGGCCAAAAATCAGCCCCAGCATTTT
>-|TRBJ2-2|many|TRBV7-6
CASSQNGELFF
TGTGCCAGCAGCCAGAACGGGGAGCTGTTTTTT
>-|TRBJ2-3|many|TRBV7-9
CASSSITDTQYF
TGTGCCAGCAGCTCAATTACAGATACGCAGTATTTT
>TRBD2|TRBJ2-3|many|TRBV9
CASSVGGGSTDTQYF
TGTGCCAGCAGCGTAGGCGGGGGGAGCACAGATACGCAGTATTTT
>TRBD1|TRBJ2-2|many|TRBV19
CASSNTRTGDTGELFF
TGTGCCAGTAGTAACACACGGACAGGGGACACCGGGGAGCTGTTTTTT
>TRBD1|TRBJ1-2|many|TRBV2
CASSEWTGGGDGYTF
TGTGCCAGCAGTGAATGGACAGGGGGCGGAGATGGCTACACCTTC
>-|TRBJ1-2|many|TRBV30
CAWSVGQIYGYTF
TGTGCCTGGAGTGTCGGACAGATCTATGGCTACACCTTC
>-|TRBJ2-7|many|TRBV20-1
CSARDLVSSYEQYF
TGCAGTGCTAGAGATCTTGTCAGCTCCTACGAGCAGTACTTC
>-|TRBJ2-5|many|TRBV12-3/TRBV12-4
CASSLGRVIQYF
TGTGCCAGCAGTTTAGGCAGGGTTATCCAGTACTTC
>TRBD1|TRBJ2-5|-|TRBV7-6
CASSLADTGDQETQYF
TGTGCCAGCAGCTTAGCTGATACAGGGGACCAAGAGACCCAGTACTTC
>-|TRBJ2-5|-|TRBV14
CASSQDRAETQYF
TGTGCCAGCAGCCAAGATCGGGCAGAGACCCAGTACTTC
>-|TRBJ2-1|many|TRBV4-1
CASSPGTPAEQFF
TGCGCCAGCAGCCCCGGGACGCCGGCTGAGCAGTTCTTC
>-|TRBJ2-7|many|TRBV15
CATSGGADYEQYF
TGTGCCACCTCAGGGGGGGCTGACTACGAGCAGTACTTC
>-|TRBJ2-5|many|TRBV3-1
CASSQDTGNQETQYF
TGTGCCAGCAGCCAAGACACAGGGAACCAAGAGACCCAGTACTTC
>TRBD2|TRBJ2-1|-|TRBV13
CASSLLGLAGNEQFF
TGTGCCAGCAGCTTATTGGGACTAGCGGGCAATGAGCAGTTCTTC
>TRBD2|TRBJ2-3|many|TRBV30
CAQGLAGPTDTQYF
TGTGCCCAGGGACTAGCGGGGCCCACAGATACGCAGTATTTT
>-|TRBJ1-4|many|TRBV20-1
CSAGTTTNEKLFF
TGCAGTGCCGGGACAACAACTAATGAAAAACTGTTTTTT
>-|TRBJ1-3|many|TRBV7-9
CASSLRRNTIYF
TGTGCCAGCAGCTTAAGGCGAAACACCATATATTTT
>-|TRBJ2-7|-|TRBV6-2/TRBV6-3
CASRDGFLYEQYF
TGTGCCAGCAGAGACGGATTTTTGTACGAGCAGTACTTC
>TRBD1|TRBJ2-7|many|TRBV7-9
CASSLDYRGLEQYF
TGTGCCAGCAGCTTAGACTACAGGGGGCTCGAGCAGTACTTC
>-|TRBJ1-2|many|TRBV29-1
CSVAGAYYGYTF
TGCAGCGTTGCCGGGGCTTACTATGGCTACACCTTC
>-|TRBJ2-1|many|TRBV13
CASSLGAVAPLWGEQFF
TGTGCCAGCAGCTTAGGCGCAGTAGCGCCCCTCTGGGGTGAGCAGTTCTTC
>-|TRBJ2-1|many|TRBV2
CASSGLEQFF
TGTGCCAGCAGTGGCCTTGAGCAGTTCTTC
>-|TRBJ1-1|many|TRBV4-3
CASSQGTTGLTEAFF
TGCGCCAGCAGCCAAGGGACTACAGGGCTCACTGAAGCTTTCTTT
>-|TRBJ2-3|-|TRBV7-9
CASSLGPGADTQYF
TGTGCCAGCAGCCTGGGACCAGGGGCAGATACGCAGTATTTT
>TRBD2|TRBJ2-5|many|TRBV3-1
CASSQFLAGVFEETQYF
TGTGCCAGCAGCCAATTCCTAGCGGGAGTATTTGAAGAGACCCAGTACTTC